The rows below give T cell receptor beta chains drawn from one sample of a study of blood T cell repertoires in COVID-19. The method was immunoSEQ multiplex PCR; TCRdb's version includes in-frame clones alone and lacks a portion of them. The table includes 200,000 to 300,000 clones, about 70% detected once. Sequences were obtained from peripheral blood. These receptors originate from a woman aged 80 or over with acute or convalescent COVID-19. CDR3s include the opening cysteine and the closing phenylalanine or tryptophan. Fields, in order: D gene, clone size, J gene, V gene, CDR3 DNA, CDR3 protein. D genes are given only for firm matches. The size of a clone is reported for some rows only, either as once, few or many, or as a class for expanded clones.

>TRBD2|-|TRBJ2-7|TRBV10-2
TGCGCCAGCAGTCCCTCGGGGGGGGCCGGCGAGCAGTACTTC
CASSPSGGAGEQYF
>-|-|TRBJ1-5|TRBV4-2
TGTGCCAGCAGCCAAGACACAGGTCGAAATCAGCCCCAGCATTTT
CASSQDTGRNQPQHF
>TRBD1|-|TRBJ1-1|TRBV11-1
TGTGCCAGCAGCTGGACAGGGAGTAACACTGAAGCTTTCTTT
CASSWTGSNTEAFF
>TRBD1|few|TRBJ2-7|TRBV5-5
TGTGCCAGCAGGGAAATAACAGGGGGCCAGTACTTC
CASREITGGQYF
>-|-|TRBJ2-7|TRBV5-1
TGCGCCAGCAGCTTGGACGCGTCCTACGAGCAGTACTTC
CASSLDASYEQYF
>-|-|TRBJ1-4|TRBV18
TGTGCCAGCTCGCCCCCACCCCCCGCGACTATGTTTTTT
CASSPPPPATMFF
>-|-|TRBJ2-5|TRBV5-1
TGCGCCAGCAGCTTGCAACTCGGTGAGACCCAGTACTTC
CASSLQLGETQYF
>-|few|TRBJ2-1|TRBV18
TGTGCCAGCTCACCAGCAGCGGCTTCCTACAATGAGCAGTTCTTC
CASSPAAASYNEQFF
>-|-|TRBJ1-1|TRBV7-9
TGTGCCAGCAGACCGACAGTTGAAGCTTTCTTT
CASRPTVEAFF
>TRBD2|once|TRBJ2-5|TRBV4-1
TGCGCCAGCAGCCGGACTAGCGGGCCCTACCAAGAGACCCAGTACTTC
CASSRTSGPYQETQYF
>TRBD2|-|TRBJ2-7|TRBV4-1
TGCGCCAGCAGCCAGATAGCGGGAGGGTTCGCTAAAGAGCAGTACTTC
CASSQIAGGFAKEQYF
>-|-|TRBJ1-2|TRBV2
TGTGCCAGCAGTATCGCGTCCACAGGACCCTATGGCTACACCTTC
CASSIASTGPYGYTF
>TRBD2|-|TRBJ2-3|TRBV18
TGTGCCAGCTCACCGACGGGACTAGCGCCACTCACAGATACGCAGTATTTT
CASSPTGLAPLTDTQYF
>-|-|TRBJ2-3|TRBV7-2
TGTGCCAGCAGTACCACGGGGGGCCGGAATACGCAGTATTTT
CASSTTGGRNTQYF
>-|-|TRBJ2-7|TRBV7-8
TGTGCCAGCAGCTTACAGACCTACGAGCAGTACTTC
CASSLQTYEQYF
>TRBD2|-|TRBJ2-3|TRBV30
TGTGCCTGGAGTCGGGGGGAGACAGATACGCAGTATTTT
CAWSRGETDTQYF
>-|-|TRBJ2-3|TRBV6-1
TGTGCCAGCAGTGAAAGGGGGGGAGGGCCCCCAGTATACACAGATACGCAGTATTTT
CASSERGGGPPVYTDTQYF
>TRBD1|-|TRBJ2-6|TRBV12-5
TGTGCTAGTTCCGGACAGGGGCGATCTGGGGCCAACGTCCTGACTTTC
CASSGQGRSGANVLTF
>TRBD1|-|TRBJ1-2|TRBV7-2
TGTGCCAGCAGCCCCGACAGGGGGGTTAACTATGGCTACACCTTC
CASSPDRGVNYGYTF
>-|-|TRBJ2-2|TRBV20-1
TGCAGTGCTAGTTCAGTGAACACCGGGGAGCTGTTTTTT
CSASSVNTGELFF
>-|-|TRBJ1-5|TRBV6-2/TRBV6-3
TGTGCCAGCAGTTACGGCGGAATTAGCAATCAGCCCCAGCATTTT
CASSYGGISNQPQHF
>TRBD2|-|TRBJ2-1|TRBV10-2
TGCGCCAGCAGTCCTGGGACTACGGAGAATGAGCAGTTCTTC
CASSPGTTENEQFF
>TRBD1|-|TRBJ2-4|TRBV15
TGTGCCACCAGCCCCCCGACCAGGGGGCTCTCCAAAAACATTCAGTACTTC
CATSPPTRGLSKNIQYF
>-|-|TRBJ2-3|TRBV11-2
TGTGCCAGCAGGTTTGGTAGGGGCAGAATGACAGATACGCAGTATTTT
CASRFGRGRMTDTQYF
>TRBD2|-|TRBJ2-1|TRBV30
TGTGCCTGGAGTGCGGCTCTAGCGGGAGGGGAGCAGTTCTTC
CAWSAALAGGEQFF
>-|-|TRBJ1-2|TRBV7-8
TGTGCCAGCAGCTTAGCGCCGGTCTATGGCTACACCTTC
CASSLAPVYGYTF
>-|-|TRBJ1-6|TRBV19
TGTGCCAGTAGAGAAGGGGGTTATAATTCACCCCTCCACTTT
CASREGGYNSPLHF
>TRBD1|-|TRBJ1-1|TRBV5-1
TGCGCCAGCAGCCTTCCCGGGACAGGGGGCTTCACTGAAGCTTTCTTT
CASSLPGTGGFTEAFF
>TRBD1|once|TRBJ1-3|TRBV4-3
TGCGCCAGCAGCCCGGGACAGGCTTCTGGAAACACCATATATTTT
CASSPGQASGNTIYF
>TRBD1|few|TRBJ1-5|TRBV28
TGTGCCAGCAGTTTAGTTGCAGGGGGCGCGGGCAATCAGCCCCAGCATTTT
CASSLVAGGAGNQPQHF
>-|few|TRBJ2-7|TRBV7-9
TGTGCCAGCAGCCGACCCCAGGGGGGATCCTACGAGCAGTACTTC
CASSRPQGGSYEQYF
>-|few|TRBJ2-7|TRBV4-2
TGTGCCAGCAGCCAAGTGTCAGGGGAATCCTACGAGCAGTACTTC
CASSQVSGESYEQYF
>TRBD2|few|TRBJ2-1|TRBV20-1
TGCAGTGCTAGTCGGGGACTAGCGTCGTACAATGAGCAGTTCTTC
CSASRGLASYNEQFF
>TRBD1|-|TRBJ2-2|TRBV10-3
TGTGCCATCAGTCCTGGGACAGGGCCGAACACCGGGGAGCTGTTTTTT
CAISPGTGPNTGELFF
>TRBD1|-|TRBJ1-3|TRBV18
TGTGCCAGCTCGCAAACTGGACAGGGCGTCGCGTATGGAAACACCATATATTTT
CASSQTGQGVAYGNTIYF
>-|-|TRBJ1-1|TRBV5-1
TGCGCCAGCAGCTTGGTAGGAGGGAAGAACACTGAAGCTTTCTTT
CASSLVGGKNTEAFF
>-|-|TRBJ1-1|TRBV5-1
TGCGCCAGCGGGACACTTAACACTGAAGCTTTCTTT
CASGTLNTEAFF
>-|-|TRBJ2-3|TRBV18
TGTGCCAGCTCACCTTCAAGAGGCAGGGCGGCAGATACGCAGTATTTT
CASSPSRGRAADTQYF
>-|-|TRBJ2-2|TRBV5-1
TGCGCCAGCAGCTTGTTGGCAGGTGGTCCCGGGGAGCTGTTTTTT
CASSLLAGGPGELFF
>TRBD1|-|TRBJ1-4|TRBV7-9
TGTGCCAGCAGTTCCGACAGGGGTAATGAAAAACTGTTTTTT
CASSSDRGNEKLFF
>TRBD2|-|TRBJ2-7|TRBV6-5
TGTGCCAGCAGTTACTCGCCTAGCGGGAGCGCCTACGAGCAGTACTTC
CASSYSPSGSAYEQYF
>-|-|TRBJ2-3|TRBV5-4
TGTGCCAGCAGCTTGGGAGGTAGCACAGATACGCAGTATTTT
CASSLGGSTDTQYF
>-|once|TRBJ1-2|TRBV18
TGTGCCAGCTCCCCCACGGGGGATGGCTACACCTTC
CASSPTGDGYTF
>TRBD1|once|TRBJ1-1|TRBV4-1
TGCGCCAGCAGCCAAGAAGTCAAGGGTGGCGACAGGGAGAGGAGGTTCTGGAAAGCTTTCTTT
CASSQEVKGGDRERRFWKAFF
>-|-|TRBJ1-2|TRBV5-3
TGTGCCAGAAGCTTGTGTCCAGGTGGCTACACCTTC
CARSLCPGGYTF
>TRBD1|-|TRBJ2-3|TRBV9
TGTGCCAGCAGTGAGGGACAGGGAAAAGATACGCAGTATTTT
CASSEGQGKDTQYF
>TRBD2|-|TRBJ2-1|TRBV3-1/TRBV3-2
TGTGCCAGCAGCCAAGGCGCTAGCGGGAGGTCCTACAATGAGCAGTTCTTC
CASSQGASGRSYNEQFF
>TRBD1|once|TRBJ1-5|TRBV6-6
TGTGCCAGCAGTTACTCCGACAGGGGCAATCAGCCCCAGCATTTT
CASSYSDRGNQPQHF